Each of the 6 T cell receptor beta chains below was sequenced from the same sample in a study of cytomegalovirus exposure and HLA in healthy donors. Both 60 Vbeta primers and 13 Jbeta primers went into the PCR. The repertoire was sequenced with immunoSEQ multiplex PCR; TCRdb's copy has only in-frame clones and lacks some. The repertoire holds roughly 95,000 clones, with 76% as singletons. The sample was PBMCs. The receptors stem from a man aged 30 to 39 in good health and CMV-seropositive.

This chain joins TRBV4-2 and TRBJ1-5; unclear D gene. This CDR3 region has 13 residues. The V end was cut by 3 bases, the J end by 6 bases, with 9 bases between. Germline lookup yields CDR1 LGHNA and CDR2 YNFKEQ. Here the CDR3 DNA reads TGTGCCAGCAGCCAGGAGCCGGGTCAGCCCCAGCATTTT. Protein sequence: CASSQEPGQPQHF.

This chain uses TRBV28 with TRBJ1-2; weak D call: TRBD1 (6 bases). CDR3 length: 14 residues. Trimming removed 2 bases at V and 5 bases at J, with 12 bases between. The germline CDR1 and CDR2 sequences are MDHEN and SYDVKM. The CDR3 coding sequence is TGTGCCAGCAGTTTAAGGGGGTCGAGATATGGCTACACCTTC. It translates to CASSLRGSRYGYTF.

The chain carries TRBV7-9 and TRBJ2-4; maybe TRBD2 (6 bases). Trimming left V 0 bases short and J 0 bases short, with 12 bases between. The CDR3 runs to 17 residues. CDR1 SEHNR and CDR2 FQNEAQ come from the germline V gene (reference sequence). Here the CDR3 reads CASSLAGAGRAKNIQYF. CDR3 DNA sequence: TGTGCCAGCAGCTTAGCGGGCGCGGGGAGAGCCAAAAACATTCAGTACTTC.

V and J are TRBV4-2 and TRBJ2-3, with D unclear. The CDR3 has 13 amino acids. Germline-derived CDR1 and CDR2 are LGHNA and YNFKEQ. V lost 0 bases and J lost 10, with 11 bases in between. The CDR3 is CASSQDLLLAQYF. The DNA of the CDR3 is TGTGCCAGCAGCCAAGATCTACTTTTAGCGCAGTATTTT.

This clone was detected only a few times. The V and J genes are TRBV5-1 and TRBJ2-2; possibly TRBD2 for D (5 bases). V shed 4 bases and J shed 4 bases, with 11 bases lying between them. CDR1 is SGHRS, CDR2 YFSETQ, per germline. This CDR3 comprises 14 residues. CDR3 sequence reads: CASSAASLTGELFF. The CDR3 coding sequence is TGCGCCAGCAGCGCTGCTAGCCTCACCGGGGAGCTGTTTTTT. Filled out from reference TRBV5-1 and TRBJ2-2, the complete variable domain reads KAGVTQTPRYLIKTRGQQVTLSCSPISGHRSVSWYQQTPGQGLQFLFEYFSETQRNKGNFPGRFSGRQFSNSRSEMNVSTLELGDSALYLCASSAASLTGELFFGEGSRLTVL.

This clone was seen a handful of times. The chain uses TRBV14 and TRBJ1-4; the match to TRBD1 covers 7 bases. CDR3 length: 15 residues. Germline CDR1 and CDR2: SGHDN and FVKESK. V lost 1 base and J lost 8; bases outside the gene matches: 7. The DNA for the CDR3 is TGTGCCAGCAGCCAAGGCACAGGGGTACAAGAAAAACTGTTTTTT. The encoded protein is CASSQGTGVQEKLFF.